The 14 T cell receptor beta chains listed next were all sequenced from one sample in a study of blood T cell repertoires in COVID-19. Measured with immunoSEQ multiplex PCR; TCRdb has only the in-frame clones, and not every one. The sample shows 20,000 to 25,000 clones, roughly four fifths of them seen only once. Source material: peripheral blood. The source of these receptors is a human donor in a cohort sampled during active or convalescent COVID-19.

This chain joins TRBV10-3 and TRBJ2-5, with D perhaps TRBD1 (7 bases). The length of the CDR3 is 12 residues. Germline V CDR1 and CDR2: ENHRY, SYGVKD. Trimming stripped 6 bases from V and 5 bases from J, with 10 bases between. The DNA for the CDR3 is TGTGCCATCAGCGCAGGGGGGGAGACCCAGTACTTC. It codes for CAISAGGETQYF.

This clone was detected a few times. The chain uses TRBV18 and TRBJ2-7; D gene ambiguous. The ends were cut back, 4 bases at V and 4 bases at J, with 8 bases in the middle. This CDR3 is 12 amino acids long. Germline loops: CDR1 KGHSH, CDR2 LQKENI. The CDR3 DNA reads as TGTGCCAGCTCACTTTCGAGGTACGAGCAGTACGTC. This translates into CASSLSRYEQYV.

This clone appeared a single time. The J gene is TRBJ2-5, the V gene TRBV28; possibly TRBD1 for D (6 bases). Between the trimmed V and J ends, which lost 3 bases and 2 bases, there was a span of 13 bases. CDR1 MDHEN and CDR2 SYDVKM come from the germline V gene. The length of the CDR3 is 15 residues. CDR3 bases: TGTGCCAGCAGTTTGACAGGAATGGGGCAAGAGACCCAGTACTTC. It encodes CASSLTGMGQETQYF.

This rearrangement joins TRBV6-5 to TRBJ1-1; TRBD1 is a possible D gene (5 bases). CDR1 and CDR2 (germline): MNHEY, SVGAGI. The CDR3 has 14 amino acids. Trimming pared 6 bases from V and 7 bases from J, leaving 18 bases between. The CDR3 region is CASRRGGRGFEAFF. The DNA of the CDR3 is TGTGCCAGCAGGCGGGGGGGGAGGGGATTTGAAGCTTTCTTT.

The J gene is TRBJ2-3, the V gene TRBV2; 10 bases agree with TRBD2. This CDR3 comprises 15 residues. V was clipped by 6 bases and J by 1 base; unmatched bases: 4. Germline values: CDR1 SNHLY, CDR2 FYNNEI. In DNA form, the CDR3 reads TGTGCCAGCAGCACCGGGACTAGCGGCACAGATACGCAGTATTTT. Translated: CASSTGTSGTDTQYF.

V usage is TRBV5-1 and J usage is TRBJ2-5, with a possible D match to TRBD2 (5 bases). V was pared by 1 base and J by 6 bases, with 10 bases between. The germline V gene has CDR1 SGHRS and CDR2 YFSETQ. This CDR3 region has 13 residues. CDR3 sequence (DNA): TGCGCCAGCAGCTTGAATAACGGGAAGACCCAGTACTTC. Its translation is CASSLNNGKTQYF.

This chain links TRBV4-1 with TRBJ2-1; D perhaps matches TRBD1 (5 bases). The V end was cut by 11 bases, the J end by 5 bases, with 13 bases between. This CDR3 is built from 12 residues. The germline V gene encodes CDR1 MGHRA and CDR2 YSYEKL. CDR3 region: CAEHRRHNEQFF. CDR3 DNA: TGCGCCGAACACAGGCGGCACAATGAGCAGTTCTTC.

This clone was detected a few times. The V call is TRBV15, the J call TRBJ1-1, with 9 bases identical to TRBD1. Germline CDR1 and CDR2: LNHNV and YYDKDF (reference sequence). The CDR3 runs to 15 residues. The V gene end was trimmed by 6 bases and the J gene end by 2 bases; junction bases not matched to a gene: 7. The CDR3 spells CATRNPGQGNTEAFF. In DNA, the CDR3 is TGTGCCACCAGAAACCCGGGACAGGGTAACACTGAAGCTTTCTTT.

The table lists this clone with a few counts. The chain is built from TRBV7-8 and TRBJ2-7, with TRBD1 identical over 7 bases. Per germline, CDR1 SGHVS and CDR2 FQNEAQ. The V segment lost 2 bases and the J segment 1 base; nucleotides outside the gene matches: 8. The CDR3 extends over 16 amino acids. For the CDR3, the DNA is TGTGCCAGCAGCTTACCCAGGGGGTTGGTTTCCTACGAGCAGTACTTC. Translation gives CASSLPRGLVSYEQYF.

This clone was seen at least ten times. The gene calls are TRBV7-9 and TRBJ2-2; unclear D gene. V was pared by 5 bases and J by 4 bases, with 8 bases between. Germline V gene data show CDR1 as SEHNR and CDR2 as FQNEAQ (reference sequence). CDR3 length: 13 amino acids. The CDR3: CASSRALTGELFF. The DNA for the CDR3 is TGTGCCAGCAGCAGGGCCCTCACCGGGGAGCTGTTTTTT.

The J gene is TRBJ2-3, the V gene TRBV28; 11 bases map to TRBD2. The CDR3 is 17 residues long. CDR1 MDHEN and CDR2 SYDVKM come from the germline V gene. Trimming cost V 5 bases and J 3 bases; bases outside gene matches: 10. The CDR3, as DNA: TGTGCCAGCAGTCTGCCGCAACTAGCGGGAGCGACAGATACGCAGTATTTT. It specifies CASSLPQLAGATDTQYF.

This chain connects TRBV5-1 to TRBJ2-1, with 8 nucleotides matching TRBD2. From germline, CDR1 is SGHRS and CDR2 YFSETQ. V shed 0 bases and J 4 bases; nucleotides not matched to a gene: 6. CDR3 length equals 16 residues. CDR3 region: CASSLASSGPYNEQFF. For the CDR3, the DNA is TGCGCCAGCAGCTTGGCCTCTAGCGGGCCGTACAATGAGCAGTTCTTC.

The chain couples TRBV5-6 to TRBJ1-6; 7 bases are a match to TRBD1. Losses at the gene ends were 3 bases for V and 5 bases for J; bases not matched to a gene: 8. Germline V gene sequence: CDR1 SGHDT, CDR2 YYEEEE. The CDR3 is made up of 16 amino acids. In DNA form, the CDR3 reads TGTGCCAGCAGCTCGCCCCGGGACAGAAATAATTCACCCCTCCACTTT. This gives the protein CASSSPRDRNNSPLHF.

V usage is TRBV16 and J usage is TRBJ2-2; D is uncertain. This CDR3 is built from 15 residues. The germline V gene encodes CDR1 KGHSY and CDR2 FQNENV. V dropped 2 bases and J dropped 0 bases, with 7 bases sitting between them. CDR3 in DNA: TGTGCCAGCAGCCAAACCAGGTCGAACACCGGGGAGCTGTTTTTT. Translated: CASSQTRSNTGELFF.